A selection of T cell receptor beta chains follows, all from one sample in a study of T-cell reconstitution after alpha-beta-depleted transplantation in children. From the PCR reads, TCRdb called clonotypes with MiXCR, one entry per CDR3 protein. Here the sample spans fewer than 250,000 distinct CDR3 sequences, 8.2% being singletons. The source was PBMCs, mostly from graft donor cells, collected 180 days after TCRalphabeta/CD19-depleted stem cell transplant. All receptors derive from a male patient between 5 and 17 years old who had a stem cell transplant for acute lymphoblastic leukemia, so the T cells may come from the graft donor. The CDR3 runs from the conserved cysteine through the conserved F or W. Each record gives: D gene, V gene, J gene, clone size, CDR3 DNA, CDR3 protein. A D gene is named only where the DNA matches it firmly. The size field is filled for only some rows; it gives once, few, many or a size class.

-,TRBV29-1,TRBJ2-3,many,TGCAGCGTTGACAGGGGCTATACGCAGTATTTT,CSVDRGYTQYF
TRBD2,TRBV9,TRBJ2-7,many,TGTGCCAGCAGCGTAGAGGCGGGGAGGGCCTACGAGCAGTACTTC,CASSVEAGRAYEQYF
-,TRBV5-1,TRBJ2-7,many,TGCGCCAGCAGCCTGGGACGCAACGAGCAGTACTTC,CASSLGRNEQYF
TRBD2,TRBV20-1,TRBJ2-7,many,TGCAGTGCAATTCCTAGCGGGGGCCCTTACGAGCAGTACTTC,CSAIPSGGPYEQYF
-,TRBV28,TRBJ2-4,many,TGTGCCACCTCGTTACAGGGTACCAAAAACATTCAGTACTTC,CATSLQGTKNIQYF
TRBD1,TRBV20-1,TRBJ1-2,many,TGCAGTGCTAGATCGGGACAGGGCGGCTATGGCTACACCTTC,CSARSGQGGYGYTF
-,TRBV3-1,TRBJ1-5,many,TGTGCCAGCAGCCGGGACGGGGGGGCGAATCAGCCCCAGCATTTT,CASSRDGGANQPQHF
-,TRBV20-1,TRBJ2-1,many,TGCAGTGCAAGAAGGGGCAACGGAGCCGCCTCCTACAATGAGCAGTTCTTC,CSARRGNGAASYNEQFF
-,TRBV27,TRBJ2-7,few,TGTGCCAGCAGTCTGACGAGCGGGGAGCAGTACTTC,CASSLTSGEQYF
TRBD2,TRBV11-2,TRBJ2-2,many,TGTGCCAGCAGCATAGCGGGATCCAACACCGGGGAGCTGTTTTTT,CASSIAGSNTGELFF
TRBD2,TRBV12-3/TRBV12-4,TRBJ2-7,-,TGTGCCCTCAGTTTAGGTAGCGGGAGCCCACTCTCCTACGAGCAGTACTTC,CALSLGSGSPLSYEQYF
-,TRBV9,TRBJ1-2,many,TGTGCCAGCAGCAGAGACATCTCGCTAGCTAACTATGGCTACACCTTC,CASSRDISLANYGYTF
-,TRBV25-1,TRBJ2-3,many,TGTGCCAGCAGTGAGATAGGCTGGACAGATACGCAGTATTTT,CASSEIGWTDTQYF
-,TRBV7-3,TRBJ2-1,many,TGTGCCAGCAATTTCCTGCTCAATGAGCAGTTCTTC,CASNFLLNEQFF
TRBD2,TRBV10-3,TRBJ2-1,many,TGTGCCATCAGTGAACTAGCGGGAGACTACAATGAGCAGTTCTTC,CAISELAGDYNEQFF
TRBD1,TRBV12-3/TRBV12-4,TRBJ2-7,many,TGTGCCAGCAATGCGAAGGGACAGGGAGGGTCCTACGAGCAGTACTTC,CASNAKGQGGSYEQYF
-,TRBV5-1,TRBJ1-2,few,TGCGCCAGCAGCTTGGGGGGAAGTAACTATGGCTACACCTTC,CASSLGGSNYGYTF
TRBD2,TRBV12-3/TRBV12-4,TRBJ2-2,-,TGTGCCAGCACCCGGACTAGCGGGGGGGTGAACACCGGGGAGCTGTTTTTT,CASTRTSGGVNTGELFF
-,TRBV24-1,TRBJ2-7,many,TGTGCCACCAGTGATCCTTGGCCCAACGAGCAGTACTTC,CATSDPWPNEQYF
TRBD1,TRBV29-1,TRBJ2-1,many,TGCAGCGTTTTTAGGACAGGGGCGAACAATGAGCAGTTCTTC,CSVFRTGANNEQFF
TRBD2,TRBV11-2,TRBJ2-1,many,TGTGCCAGCAGCTTACCCGGACTAGCTGGTGAGCAGTTCTTC,CASSLPGLAGEQFF
-,TRBV7-9,TRBJ2-1,many,TGTGCCAGCATCGAAATGGTGGGCGGGGGCCCTTACAATGAGCAGTTCTTC,CASIEMVGGGPYNEQFF
-,TRBV4-3,TRBJ2-1,-,TGCGCCAGCAGCCACGGTGCTACGGGTGAGCAGTTCTTC,CASSHGATGEQFF
TRBD1,TRBV9,TRBJ2-7,-,TGTGCCAGCAGCGTCGCCGGGACAGCCTCCTACGAGCAGTACTTC,CASSVAGTASYEQYF
-,TRBV2,TRBJ2-7,many,TGTGCCAGCAGTAGGTCTATCTCCTACGAGCAGTACTTC,CASSRSISYEQYF
-,TRBV7-8,TRBJ2-7,many,TGTGCCAGCAGACCCCCCAGGGGCCAACCCTACGAGCAGTACTTC,CASRPPRGQPYEQYF